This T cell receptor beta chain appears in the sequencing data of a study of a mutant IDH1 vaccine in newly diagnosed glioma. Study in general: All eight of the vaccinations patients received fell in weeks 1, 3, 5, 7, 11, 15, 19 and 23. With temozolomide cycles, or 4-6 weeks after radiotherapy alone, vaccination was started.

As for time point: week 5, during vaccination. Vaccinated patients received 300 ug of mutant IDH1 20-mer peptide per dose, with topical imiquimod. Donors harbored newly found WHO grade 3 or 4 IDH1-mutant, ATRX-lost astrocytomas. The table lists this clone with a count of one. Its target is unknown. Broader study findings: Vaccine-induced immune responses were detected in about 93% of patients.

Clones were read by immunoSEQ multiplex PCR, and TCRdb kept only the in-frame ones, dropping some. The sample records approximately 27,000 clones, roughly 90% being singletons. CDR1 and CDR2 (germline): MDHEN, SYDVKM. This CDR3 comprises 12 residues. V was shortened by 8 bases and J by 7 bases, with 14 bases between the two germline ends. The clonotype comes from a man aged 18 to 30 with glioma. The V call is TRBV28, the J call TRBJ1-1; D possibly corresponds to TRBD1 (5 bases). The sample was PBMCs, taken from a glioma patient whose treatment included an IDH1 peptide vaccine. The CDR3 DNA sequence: TGTGCCAGCCTTGATAGGGGTGGTGAAGCTTTCTTT. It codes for CASLDRGGEAFF.